The T cell receptor (beta chain) under discussion was sequenced for a study of T cell repertoires in cytomegalovirus infection. Overall study: It was the public TCR beta signatures that indicated both CMV infection and matching HLA type.

TCRdb recomputed calls from the reads with MiXCR, one row per CDR3 protein. Of more than 150,000 distinct CDR3 sequences in the sample, approximately 20% were seen once. The sample holds a few counts of this clonotype. The antigen is unknown. Study conclusions and caveats: Clonotypes of TCR beta that were HLA-C-restricted and CMV-specific dominated the ex vivo response. There were carriers of CMV plus the relevant HLA, and cumulative public TCR beta family frequency identified them.

Material: PBMCs. This sequence originates from a human donor in good health (CMV status not recorded). Some clones in this sample may be carry-over from other donors' samples.

CDR3 nucleotides: TGCGCCAGCCGCCCCAGACAGGGATCCTATGGCTACACCTTC. Protein product: CASRPRQGSYGYTF. The chain joins TRBV5-1 to TRBJ1-2; 7 nucleotides align to TRBD1. V lost 7 bases, J lost 4 bases, and 10 bases stayed unmatched. This CDR3 has 14 amino acids. Per germline, CDR1 SGHRS and CDR2 YFSETQ.